This T cell receptor (beta chain) came from a study of cytomegalovirus exposure and HLA in healthy donors. Amplification used 60 Vbeta primers and 13 Jbeta primers. TCRdb keeps only in-frame clones here, not all; method: immunoSEQ multiplex PCR. This table holds roughly 190,000 clones, roughly 77% found once. Germline lookup yields CDR1 SGHNT and CDR2 YYREEE (reference sequence). CDR3 size: 16 residues. Trimming removed 0 bases at V and 4 bases at J, with 14 bases between. The rearrangement uses TRBV5-4 and TRBJ2-1, with TRBD2 as a possible D gene (6 bases). The clonotype was recovered from a woman aged 45 to 65 in good health and CMV-seronegative. Sequenced material: PBMCs. The CDR3 protein is CASSLAAARGYNEQFF. The CDR3 DNA reads as TGTGCCAGCAGCTTGGCGGCGGCCCGGGGGTACAATGAGCAGTTCTTC.